This T cell receptor beta chain was identified in a study of blood T cell repertoires in COVID-19. About the study: Acute and convalescent COVID-19 samples came from the United States, Italy and Spain. T cells, B-cell-depleted T cells, or PBMCs provided the cDNA or gDNA that served as material.

Authors' analysis steps: Amplified reference gene primers provided the basis for estimating nucleated cell counts. The repertoire was sequenced with immunoSEQ multiplex PCR; TCRdb's copy has only in-frame clones and lacks some. The V and J calls and clone size are taken from that table; D and trimming were inferred from the DNA. Seen here are 160,000 or so clones, 70% to 90% observed once, and the top ten hold under 13%. Germline V CDR1 and CDR2: GTSNPN, SVGIG (reference sequence). The CDR3 consists of 14 residues. V was cut by 0 bases and J by 5 bases, with 13 bases left in between. Sequenced: peripheral blood. This sequence joins TRBV30 and TRBJ2-5; maybe TRBD1 (5 bases). The source is a human donor in a cohort sampled during active COVID-19. In DNA, the CDR3 is TGTGCCTGGAGTGTACTCCAGGGCAGCGAGACCCAGTACTTC. Translation gives CAWSVLQGSETQYF.